This TCR beta chain was profiled in a study of blood T cell repertoires in COVID-19. TCRdb's copy holds only in-frame clones and misses some; the assay was immunoSEQ multiplex PCR. The data contain roughly 210,000 clones, 84% of them singletons. The CDR3 covers 14 residues. J was trimmed by 8 bases and V by 3 bases; bases with no gene match: 7. Germline CDR1 SGDLS, CDR2 YYNGEE. Specimen: peripheral blood. This chain links TRBV9 with TRBJ1-2; TRBD1 matches at 10 bases. This receptor was taken from an elderly woman with COVID-19, enrolled during active disease. The CDR3 reads CASSARQGAQGYTF. The CDR3 region has the DNA TGTGCCAGCAGCGCAAGACAGGGGGCGCAAGGCTACACCTTC.